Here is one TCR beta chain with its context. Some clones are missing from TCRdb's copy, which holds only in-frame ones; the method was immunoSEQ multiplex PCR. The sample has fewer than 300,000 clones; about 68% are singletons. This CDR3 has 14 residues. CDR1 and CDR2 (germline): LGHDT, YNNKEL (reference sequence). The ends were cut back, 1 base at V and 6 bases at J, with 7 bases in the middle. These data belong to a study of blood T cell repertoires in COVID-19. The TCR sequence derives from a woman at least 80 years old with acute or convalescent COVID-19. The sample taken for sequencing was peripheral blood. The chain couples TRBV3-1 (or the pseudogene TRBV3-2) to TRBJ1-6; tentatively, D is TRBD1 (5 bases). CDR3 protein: CASSQGDSNSPLHF. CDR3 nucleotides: TGTGCCAGCAGCCAAGGTGACAGTAATTCACCCCTCCACTTT.